The entry below describes one TCR beta chain. As yet, its antigen is unknown. Trimming stripped 6 bases from V and 0 bases from J, with 11 bases between. The CDR3 length is 14 residues. The germline V gene has CDR1 KGHSH and CDR2 LQKENI. This specimen belongs to a study of PD-L1 blockade in urothelial cancer. Study-wide background: Patients, treated from about 2014 onward, received atezolizumab 1,200 mg intravenously every 3 weeks. At 3 weeks after treatment start (second dose) and again at 6 weeks, blood was analyzed. Study conclusions and caveats: Better survival was predicted when blood TCR clonality before treatment fell below the median.

The data were produced by immunoSEQ multiplex PCR, yet TCRdb's version contains in-frame clones alone and is incomplete. The sample has 70,000 to 85,000 clones; 80% to 90% are singletons. Patients presented with locally advanced or metastatic urothelial carcinoma. The V and J genes are TRBV18 and TRBJ2-5; D is possibly TRBD2 (6 bases). Source: PBMCs, taken around atezolizumab (anti-PD-L1) treatment. This TCR was sampled from a man in his 70s with urothelial cancer. The CDR3 spells CASSAGGDQETQYF. The CDR3 nucleotides are TGTGCCAGCTCTGCGGGCGGGGACCAAGAGACCCAGTACTTC.